This record looks at one TCR beta chain sequence and its context. This entry belongs to a study of shared clonotypes between healthy human individuals. Study-level information: Each donor's CD4 naive and CD4 memory cells filled three plates apiece, CD8 naive two, and CD8 memory one.

Genomic DNA from each subset was divided evenly over several immunoSEQ plates. Each sorted subset replicate got 200 ng genomic DNA, 25,000 to 35,000 genomes. The assay was immunoSEQ multiplex PCR, and TCRdb's table has in-frame clones only and misses some. The data contain nearly 600,000 clones, around 95% of them singletons. Naive CD8 isolation took CD45RO-negative cells positively selected for CCR7 and excluded terminally differentiated effector memory CD45RA+ cells. This receptor was taken from a young woman in good health. Sequenced material: naive CD8+ T cells sorted from blood.

CDR3 residues: CATSRERGYEQFF. CDR3 in DNA: TGTGCCACCAGCAGAGAGCGGGGCTATGAGCAGTTCTTC. The J gene is TRBJ2-1, the V gene TRBV15; possibly TRBD2 for D (6 bases). V lost 0 bases to trimming and J lost 8 bases, with 8 bases between them. Germline CDR1 is LNHNV and CDR2 is YYDKDF (reference sequence). CDR3 size: 13 residues.